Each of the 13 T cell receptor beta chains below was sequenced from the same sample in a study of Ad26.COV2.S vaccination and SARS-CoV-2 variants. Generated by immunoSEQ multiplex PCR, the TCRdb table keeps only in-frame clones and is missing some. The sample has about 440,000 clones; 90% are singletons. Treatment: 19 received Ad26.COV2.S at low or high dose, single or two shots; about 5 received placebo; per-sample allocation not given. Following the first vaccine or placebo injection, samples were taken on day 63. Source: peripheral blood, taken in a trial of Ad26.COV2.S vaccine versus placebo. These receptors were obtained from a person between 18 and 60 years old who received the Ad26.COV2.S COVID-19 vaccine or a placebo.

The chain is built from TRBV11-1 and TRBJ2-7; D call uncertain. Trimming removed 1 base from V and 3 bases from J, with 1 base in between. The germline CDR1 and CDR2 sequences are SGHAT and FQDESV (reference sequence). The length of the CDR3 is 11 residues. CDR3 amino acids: CASSLDYEQYF. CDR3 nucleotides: TGTGCCAGCAGCTTAGACTACGAGCAGTACTTC.

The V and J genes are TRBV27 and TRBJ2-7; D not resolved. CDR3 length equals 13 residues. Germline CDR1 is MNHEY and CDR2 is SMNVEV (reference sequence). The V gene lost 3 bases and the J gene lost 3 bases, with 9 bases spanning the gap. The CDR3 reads CASSFPYYYEQYF. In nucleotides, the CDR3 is TGTGCCAGCAGTTTCCCCTATTACTACGAGCAGTACTTC.

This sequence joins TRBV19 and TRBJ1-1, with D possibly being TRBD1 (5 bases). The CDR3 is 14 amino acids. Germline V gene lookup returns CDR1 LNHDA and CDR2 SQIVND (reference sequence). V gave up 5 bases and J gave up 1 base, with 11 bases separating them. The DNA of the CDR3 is TGTGCCAGTAGTCCGCAGGGAGAGAACACTGAAGCTTTCTTT. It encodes CASSPQGENTEAFF.

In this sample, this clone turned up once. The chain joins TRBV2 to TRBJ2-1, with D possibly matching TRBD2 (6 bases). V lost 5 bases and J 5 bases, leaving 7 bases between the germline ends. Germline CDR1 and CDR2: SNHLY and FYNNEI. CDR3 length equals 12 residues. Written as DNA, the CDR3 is TGTGCCAGCAGTTCTAGCGACAATGAGCAGTTCTTC. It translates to CASSSSDNEQFF.

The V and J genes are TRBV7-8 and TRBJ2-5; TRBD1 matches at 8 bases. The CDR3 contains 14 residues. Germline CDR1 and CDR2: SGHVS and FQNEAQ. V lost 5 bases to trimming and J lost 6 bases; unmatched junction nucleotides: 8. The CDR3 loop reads CASSLDRGSQTQYF. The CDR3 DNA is TGTGCCAGCAGCCTAGACAGGGGTAGTCAGACCCAGTACTTC.

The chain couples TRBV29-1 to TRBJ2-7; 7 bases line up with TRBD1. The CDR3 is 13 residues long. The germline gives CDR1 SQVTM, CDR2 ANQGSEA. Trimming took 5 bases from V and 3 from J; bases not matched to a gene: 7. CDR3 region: CSVNYRGLYEQYF. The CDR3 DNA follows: TGCAGCGTTAATTACAGGGGCCTCTACGAGCAGTACTTC.

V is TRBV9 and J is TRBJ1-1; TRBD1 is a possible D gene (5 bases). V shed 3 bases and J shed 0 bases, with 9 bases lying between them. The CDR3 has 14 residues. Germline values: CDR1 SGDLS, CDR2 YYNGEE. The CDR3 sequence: CASSAQGLNTEAFF. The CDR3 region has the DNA TGTGCCAGCAGCGCCCAGGGTTTGAACACTGAAGCTTTCTTT.

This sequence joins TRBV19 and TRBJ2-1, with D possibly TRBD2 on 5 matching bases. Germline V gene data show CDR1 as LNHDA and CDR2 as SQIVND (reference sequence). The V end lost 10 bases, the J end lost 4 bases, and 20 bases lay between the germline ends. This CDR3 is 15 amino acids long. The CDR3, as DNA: TGTGCCACCAGATCCTGGGAGAGGTCTTACAATGAGCAGTTCTTC. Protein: CATRSWERSYNEQFF.

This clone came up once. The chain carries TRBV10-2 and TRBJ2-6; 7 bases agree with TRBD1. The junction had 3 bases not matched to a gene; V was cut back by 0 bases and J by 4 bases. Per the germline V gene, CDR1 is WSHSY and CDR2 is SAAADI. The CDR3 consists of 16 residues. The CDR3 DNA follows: TGCGCCAGCAGTGAGTCGAGGGGGCGCGGGGCCAACGTCCTGACTTTC. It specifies CASSESRGRGANVLTF.

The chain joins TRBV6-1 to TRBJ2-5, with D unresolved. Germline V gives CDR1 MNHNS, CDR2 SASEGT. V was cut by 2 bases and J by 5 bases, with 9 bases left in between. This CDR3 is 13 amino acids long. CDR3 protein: CASSETGVETQYF. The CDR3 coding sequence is TGTGCCAGCAGTGAAACTGGGGTGGAGACCCAGTACTTC.

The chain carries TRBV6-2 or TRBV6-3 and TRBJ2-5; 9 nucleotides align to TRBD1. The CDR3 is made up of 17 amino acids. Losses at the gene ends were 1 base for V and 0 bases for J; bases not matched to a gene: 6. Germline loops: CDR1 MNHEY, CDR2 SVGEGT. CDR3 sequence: CASSYFTGTGNQETQYF. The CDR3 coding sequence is TGTGCCAGCAGTTACTTTACCGGGACAGGGAACCAAGAGACCCAGTACTTC.

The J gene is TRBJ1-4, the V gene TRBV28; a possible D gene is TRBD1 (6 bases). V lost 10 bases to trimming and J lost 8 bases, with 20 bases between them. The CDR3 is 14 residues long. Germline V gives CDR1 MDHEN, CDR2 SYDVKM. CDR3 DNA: TGTGCCACCCAAGCAATGGACAGCGGGGAAAAACTGTTTTTT. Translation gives CATQAMDSGEKLFF.

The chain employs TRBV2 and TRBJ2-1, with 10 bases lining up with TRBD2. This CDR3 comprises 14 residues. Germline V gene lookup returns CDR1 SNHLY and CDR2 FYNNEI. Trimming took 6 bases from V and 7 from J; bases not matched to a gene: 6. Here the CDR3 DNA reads TGTGCCAGCAGAAGACTAGCGGGCCCTAATGAGCAGTTCTTC. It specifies CASRRLAGPNEQFF. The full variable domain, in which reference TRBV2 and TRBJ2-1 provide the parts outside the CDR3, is EPEVTQTPSHQVTQMGQEVILRCVPISNHLYFYWYRQILGQKVEFLVSFYNNEISEKSEIFDDQFSVERPDGSNFTLKIRSTKLEDSAMYFCASRRLAGPNEQFFGPGTRLTVL.